These 10 T cell receptor beta chains came from one sample sequenced in a study of blood T cell repertoires in COVID-19. Libraries were prepared by immunoSEQ multiplex PCR; TCRdb keeps only in-frame clonotypes and omits some of them. This table holds around 80,000 clones, approximately 83% found once. Input material: peripheral blood. These receptor sequences come from a woman aged 80 or over with acute or convalescent COVID-19.

The chain recombines TRBV12-2 with TRBJ2-7; TRBD2 reflects the table's D call only, with no check against the DNA. TRBV12-2 is a pseudogene. The CDR3 is 17 residues long. The CDR3 loop is CASRLALSAGLNYEQYF. DNA of the CDR3: TGTGCAAGTCGCTTAGCGCTGTCGGCGGGACTAAACTACGAGCAGTACTTC.

The chain uses TRBV10-3 and TRBJ2-1; D might be TRBD2 (5 bases). Germline lookup yields CDR1 ENHRY and CDR2 SYGVKD. V lost 0 bases and J lost 7, with 13 bases in between. The CDR3 extends over 15 amino acids. CDR3 residues: CAISESTPGGNEQFF. CDR3 nucleotide sequence: TGTGCCATCAGTGAGTCGACCCCAGGAGGAAATGAGCAGTTCTTC.

The chain recombines TRBV19 with TRBJ2-3; D may be TRBD1 (5 bases). Looked up from germline, CDR1 is LNHDA and CDR2 is SQIVND (reference sequence). The CDR3 extends over 17 amino acids. V lost 4 bases and J 0 bases, leaving 17 bases between the germline ends. CDR3 in amino acids: CASSRTPRTSSTDTQYF. The CDR3 DNA sequence: TGTGCCAGTAGTAGAACCCCGCGGACATCTAGCACAGATACGCAGTATTTT.

V and J are TRBV18 and TRBJ1-1; 7 bases match TRBD1. The germline V gene encodes CDR1 KGHSH and CDR2 LQKENI. This CDR3 has 17 amino acids. The V segment lost 3 bases and the J segment 1 base; nucleotides outside the gene matches: 11. For the CDR3, the DNA is TGTGCCAGCTCACCTACTGCCGGGACAGCTTCGAACACTGAAGCTTTCTTT. Its protein is CASSPTAGTASNTEAFF.

This chain connects TRBV28 to TRBJ2-1, with TRBD1 matching over 8 bases. The CDR3 runs 17 residues. Per germline, CDR1 MDHEN and CDR2 SYDVKM. The V and J ends lost 6 bases and 5 bases, in that order; junction bases with no gene match: 15. CDR3 sequence: CASRSLDGTGDNNEQFF. Here the CDR3 DNA reads TGTGCCAGCAGGAGCCTAGATGGGACAGGAGACAACAATGAGCAGTTCTTC.

The gene calls are TRBV2 and TRBJ2-7, with TRBD1 as a possible D gene (5 bases). Trimming cost V 6 bases and J 7 bases, with 13 bases left between them. Germline CDR1 SNHLY, CDR2 FYNNEI. The CDR3 is made up of 12 amino acids. CDR3 amino acids: CASRIGAEEQYF. CDR3 nucleotides: TGTGCCAGCAGGATAGGGGCGGAGGAGCAGTACTTC.

This clone was seen more than once but under ten times. The chain links TRBV6-6 to TRBJ1-5; 8 bases line up with TRBD1. V was pared by 5 bases and J by 7 bases, with 10 bases of the junction left unmatched. Per the germline V gene, CDR1 is MNHNY and CDR2 is SVGAGI (reference sequence). This CDR3 spans 15 amino acids. The CDR3 coding sequence is TGTGCCAGCAGTCCTATGGACAGGGAGGGCCAGCCCCAGCATTTT. It specifies CASSPMDREGQPQHF.

This clone was found once. This rearrangement joins TRBV10-3 to TRBJ2-7; the match to TRBD2 covers 14 bases. J was trimmed by 11 bases and V by 2 bases; bases with no gene match: 11. This CDR3 comprises 16 residues. The germline CDR1 and CDR2 sequences are ENHRY and SYGVKD. The CDR3 sequence is CAISEPGTSGSNREYF. The CDR3 DNA follows: TGTGCCATCAGTGAGCCCGGGACTAGCGGGAGCAATAGGGAGTACTTC.

This clone was seen a single time. The CDR3, as DNA: TGTGCTAGTGGTTTGGTACTTGGTTCCCGGTCATCTGGAAACACCATATATTTT. Amino acid sequence: CASGLVLGSRSSGNTIYF. The chain carries TRBV12-5 and TRBJ1-3; no definite D call. This CDR3 spans 18 amino acids. Germline V gene data show CDR1 as LGHNT and CDR2 as FRNRAP. The V end was cut by 0 bases, the J end by 1 base, with 16 bases between.

The chain employs TRBV2 and TRBJ1-5; TRBD1 matches at 10 bases. J gave up 8 bases and V 8 bases, and 6 bases lay outside the gene matches. The germline CDR1 and CDR2 sequences are SNHLY and FYNNEI. The CDR3 contains 13 residues. In nucleotides, the CDR3 is TGTGCCAGCTCGGGACAGGGGTCGAAGCCCCAGCATTTT. Its protein is CASSGQGSKPQHF.